Here is one T cell receptor beta chain with its context. Its matching antigen is unknown. Using immunoSEQ multiplex PCR, the repertoire was profiled, and TCRdb retains in-frame clones only, with some absent. The table includes approximately 300,000 clones, roughly 84% detected once. CDR3 length: 14 residues. The J segment lost 5 bases and the V segment lost 4 bases, leaving 8 bases of the junction unmatched. Germline loops: CDR1 SGHNT, CDR2 YYREEE (reference sequence). Treatment denoted: roughly 18 received Ad26.COV2.S at low or high dose, single or two shots; roughly 5 received placebo; per-sample allocation not given. Samples analyzed were those drawn on day 63 after the first vaccine or placebo injection. This specimen comes from a study of Ad26.COV2.S vaccination and SARS-CoV-2 variants. Whole-study context: Donor was assigned to the Ad26.COV2.S arm of trial COV1001. Study-level findings and limits: After vaccination, reports described spike-specific CD8+ and CD4+ T cell responses as showing substantial breadth. Non-spike TCR breadth was similar in vaccine and placebo recipients. Recipients given vaccine exceeded placebo recipients in spike-specific TCR breadth.

This clonotype was obtained from a person between 18 and 59 years old who received the Ad26.COV2.S COVID-19 vaccine or a placebo. J is TRBJ1-1 and V is TRBV5-4; TRBD1 agrees at 7 bases. This specimen consisted of peripheral blood, obtained in a trial of Ad26.COV2.S vaccine versus placebo. In nucleotides, the CDR3 is TGTGCCAGCAGCGTACAGGGGCTAGGGACTGAAGCTTTCTTT. Translating it yields CASSVQGLGTEAFF.